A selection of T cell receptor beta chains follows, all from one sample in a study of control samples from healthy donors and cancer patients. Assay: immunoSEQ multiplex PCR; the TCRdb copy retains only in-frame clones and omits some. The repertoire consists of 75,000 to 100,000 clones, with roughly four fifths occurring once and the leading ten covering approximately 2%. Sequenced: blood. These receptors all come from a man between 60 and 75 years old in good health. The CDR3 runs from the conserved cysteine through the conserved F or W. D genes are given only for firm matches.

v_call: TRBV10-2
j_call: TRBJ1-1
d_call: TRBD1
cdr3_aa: CASRVRDRGIGAFF

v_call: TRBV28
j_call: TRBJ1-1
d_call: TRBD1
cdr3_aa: CASRTGGRTEAFF

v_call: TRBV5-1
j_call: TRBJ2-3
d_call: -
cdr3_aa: CASSLRTAGSTDTQYF

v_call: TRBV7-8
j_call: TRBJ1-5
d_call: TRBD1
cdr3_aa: CASSLEEGTGEAYSNQPQHF

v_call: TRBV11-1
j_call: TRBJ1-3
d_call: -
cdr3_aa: CASSAGTSGNTIYF

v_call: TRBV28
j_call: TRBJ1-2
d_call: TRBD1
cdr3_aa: CASSLGTEVGYTF

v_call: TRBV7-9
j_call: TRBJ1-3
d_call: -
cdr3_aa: CASRGAGGSGNTIYF

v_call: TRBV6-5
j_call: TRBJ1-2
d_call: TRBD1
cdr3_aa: CASKQTGVAYGYTF

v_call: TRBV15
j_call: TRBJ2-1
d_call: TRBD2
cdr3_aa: CATSRLTGTSGSYNEQFF

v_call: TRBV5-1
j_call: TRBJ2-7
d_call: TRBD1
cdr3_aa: CASSLVGTGVYEQYF

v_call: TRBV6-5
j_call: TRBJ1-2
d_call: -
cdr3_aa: CASLSPANYGYTF

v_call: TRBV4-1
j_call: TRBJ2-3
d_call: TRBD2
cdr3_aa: CASSQDVTSGGLSTDTQYF

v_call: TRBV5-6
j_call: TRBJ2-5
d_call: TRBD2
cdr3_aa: CASSGGLAGLQETQYF

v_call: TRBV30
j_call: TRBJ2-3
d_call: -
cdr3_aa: CAWSVGVGTDTQYF

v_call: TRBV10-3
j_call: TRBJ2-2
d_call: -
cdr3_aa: CAISESRTGVTGELFF

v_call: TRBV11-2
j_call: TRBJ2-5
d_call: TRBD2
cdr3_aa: CASSLAPGRYGETQYF

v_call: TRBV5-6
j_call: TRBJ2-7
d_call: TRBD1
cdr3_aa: CASRPGQGFYEQYF

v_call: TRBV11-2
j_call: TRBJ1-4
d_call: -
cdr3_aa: CASSLRPQGTKNNEKLFF

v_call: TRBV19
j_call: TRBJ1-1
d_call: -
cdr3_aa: CASSFGDRRNTEAFF

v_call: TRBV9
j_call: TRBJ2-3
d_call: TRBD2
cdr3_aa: CASSVGVTSGRRDTQYF

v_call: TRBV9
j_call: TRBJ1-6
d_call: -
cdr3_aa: CASSAKIDSPLHF

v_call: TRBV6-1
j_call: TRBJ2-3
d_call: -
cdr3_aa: CASSEFVEYASDTQYF

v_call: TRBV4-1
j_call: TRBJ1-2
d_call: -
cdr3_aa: CASSQTSGAVNYGYTF

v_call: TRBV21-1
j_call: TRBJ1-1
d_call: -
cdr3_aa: CASSTTVVNTEAFF

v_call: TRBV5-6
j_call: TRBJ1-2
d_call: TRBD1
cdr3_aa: CASSPRTGAFGYTF

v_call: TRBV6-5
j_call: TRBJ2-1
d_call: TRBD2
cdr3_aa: CASSYSGTSGRGLFF

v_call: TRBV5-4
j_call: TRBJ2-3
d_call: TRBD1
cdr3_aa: CASSSTNRGRSDTQYF

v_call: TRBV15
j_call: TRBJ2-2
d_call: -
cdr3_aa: CATSRGTNTGELFF

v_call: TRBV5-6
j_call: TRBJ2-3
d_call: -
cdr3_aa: CASSLTQDTDTQYF

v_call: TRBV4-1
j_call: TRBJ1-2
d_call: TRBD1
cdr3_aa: CASSQKPRDREAYGYTF

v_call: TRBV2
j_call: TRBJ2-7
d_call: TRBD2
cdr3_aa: CASSPRRGGRDYEQYF

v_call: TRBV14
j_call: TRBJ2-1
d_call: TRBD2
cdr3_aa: CASSQGTLAGLFAEQFF

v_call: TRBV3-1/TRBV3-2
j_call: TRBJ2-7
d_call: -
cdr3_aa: CASSQDWGRAYEQYF

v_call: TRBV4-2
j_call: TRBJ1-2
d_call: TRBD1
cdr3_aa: CASSQVVGQGYYGYTF

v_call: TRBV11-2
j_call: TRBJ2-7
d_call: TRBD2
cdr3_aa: CASSLAWGGEQYF

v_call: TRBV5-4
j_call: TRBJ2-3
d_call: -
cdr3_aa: CASSLGLAGTDTQYF

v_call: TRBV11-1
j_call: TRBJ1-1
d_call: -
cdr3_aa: CASSPTGARLGEAFF

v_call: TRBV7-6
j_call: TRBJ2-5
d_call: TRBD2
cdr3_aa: CASSLGIRRLAGKQETQYF

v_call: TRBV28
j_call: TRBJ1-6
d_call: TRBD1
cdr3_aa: CASSFSQGQENSPLHF

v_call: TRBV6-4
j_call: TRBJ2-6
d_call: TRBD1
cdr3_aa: CASSDGTGSGANVLTF

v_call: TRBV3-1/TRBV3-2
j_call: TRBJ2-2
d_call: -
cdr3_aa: CASSQDWSSGTGELFF

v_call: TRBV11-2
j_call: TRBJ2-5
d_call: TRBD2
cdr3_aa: CASSLPPLAGSETQYF

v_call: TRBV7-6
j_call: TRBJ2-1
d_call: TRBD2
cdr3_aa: CASSSTSGSRNEQFF

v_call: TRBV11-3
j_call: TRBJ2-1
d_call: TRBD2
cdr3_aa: CASSLVATSGRNEQFF

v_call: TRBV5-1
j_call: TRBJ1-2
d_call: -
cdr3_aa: CASSLGLSYGYTF

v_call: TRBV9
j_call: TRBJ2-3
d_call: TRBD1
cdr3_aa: CASSARGQGLTDTQYF

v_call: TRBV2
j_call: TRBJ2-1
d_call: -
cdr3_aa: CASSVRTSYNEQFF

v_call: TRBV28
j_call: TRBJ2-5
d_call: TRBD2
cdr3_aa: CASLTGTGTSGTVAWETQYF

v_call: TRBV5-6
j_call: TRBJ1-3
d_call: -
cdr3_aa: CASSLGPNTIYF

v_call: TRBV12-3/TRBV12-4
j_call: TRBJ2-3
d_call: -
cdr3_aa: CASSFTDTQYF

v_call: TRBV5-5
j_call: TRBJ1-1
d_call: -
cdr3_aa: CASTRTVATEAFF

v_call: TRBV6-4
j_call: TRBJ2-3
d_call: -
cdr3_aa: CASSDGPDTDTQYF

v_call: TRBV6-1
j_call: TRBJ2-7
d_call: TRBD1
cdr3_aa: CASSEAYRGREQYF